These 20 T cell receptor beta chains share one sample of origin, sequenced in a study of CD8+ T cells in alopecia areata. Sequencing used cDNA as its template, made by extracting RNA and reverse transcribing it. Sequenced by immunoSEQ multiplex PCR; TCRdb stores in-frame clones only, minus some. The sample yields about 200,000 clones, roughly 57% seen once. Here the sequenced sample was CD4+ T cells sorted from blood, taken at week 0. The receptors stem from a human donor with alopecia areata.

The chain is built from TRBV5-4 and TRBJ2-7; TRBD1 matches at 8 bases. Germline CDR1 is SGHNT and CDR2 is YYREEE (reference sequence). The trim removed 5 bases at V and 2 bases at J, leaving 6 bases unmatched. The CDR3 is 14 amino acids. The CDR3 nucleotides are TGTGCCAGCAGAAACGGACAGGGCCCCTACGAGCAGTACTTC. Protein product: CASRNGQGPYEQYF.

This rearrangement joins TRBV11-2 to TRBJ2-3; D is undetermined. CDR1 SGHAT and CDR2 FQNNGV come from the germline V gene. This CDR3 comprises 14 residues. The V and J ends lost 1 base and 6 bases respectively, with 11 bases between them. CDR3 in DNA: TGTGCCAGCAGCTTAGCTCCGCCAATGGATACGCAGTATTTT. Translation gives CASSLAPPMDTQYF.

V is TRBV6-6 and J is TRBJ2-7; possible D gene TRBD1, 6 bases. The germline V gene encodes CDR1 MNHNY and CDR2 SVGAGI (reference sequence). The CDR3 runs 14 residues. Trimming left V 7 bases short and J 5 bases short, with 18 bases between. The CDR3 coding sequence is TGTGCCAGCACCCAAGGTGGGACAACCCACGAGCAGTACTTC. Its translation: CASTQGGTTHEQYF.

This clone was detected a few times. The chain recombines TRBV12-5 with TRBJ1-1; perhaps TRBD1 as D (6 bases). This CDR3 region has 11 residues. Trimming stripped 6 bases from V and 11 bases from J, with 13 bases between. Germline V gives CDR1 LGHNT, CDR2 FRNRAP. CDR3 in amino acids: CASGQGSEAFF. The CDR3 DNA is TGTGCTAGTGGCCAGGGGAGTGAGGCTTTCTTT.

Turning to this clone: Mismatch with germline at one junction end may stem from a read error. The chain couples TRBV30 to TRBJ2-7, with TRBD2 matching 11 bases. This CDR3 has 12 amino acids. Germline CDR1 is GTSNPN and CDR2 is SVGIG (reference sequence). This CDR3 is CAWSPASGRWHF. The CDR3 DNA follows: TGTGCCTGGAGTCCCGCTAGCGGGAGGTGGCACTTC. Using reference TRBV30 and TRBJ2-7 for the parts outside the CDR3, the full variable domain is SQTIHQWPATLVQPVGSPLSLECTVEGTSNPNLYWYRQAAGRGLQLLFYSVGIGQISSEVPQNLSASRPQDRQFILSSKKLLLSDSGFYLCAWSPASGRWHFGPGTRLTVT.

This clone was detected only a few times. The rearrangement uses TRBV7-9 and TRBJ2-5; perhaps TRBD1 as D (5 bases). This CDR3 has 14 amino acids. Germline V lookup: CDR1 SEHNR, CDR2 FQNEAQ (reference sequence). V was shortened by 5 bases and J by 1 base, with 11 bases between the two germline ends. CDR3 sequence reads: CASSAGQVQETQYF. In DNA, the CDR3 is TGTGCCAGCAGCGCCGGACAAGTCCAAGAGACCCAGTACTTC.

The chain uses TRBV12-5 and TRBJ2-5; TRBD2 agrees at 8 bases. CDR1 is LGHNT and CDR2 is FRNRAP in the germline V gene. The CDR3 spans 14 residues. The V segment lost 6 bases and the J segment 5 bases; nucleotides outside the gene matches: 8. CDR3 bases: TGTGCTAGTGGCCTTGGAGGCGGGAGGGAGACCCAGTACTTC. Its translation: CASGLGGGRETQYF.

The table lists this clone with a few counts. The rearrangement uses TRBV19 and TRBJ1-1; D unresolved. Germline V gene data show CDR1 as LNHDA and CDR2 as SQIVND (reference sequence). This CDR3 is built from 15 residues. V shed 5 bases and J shed 1 base, with 14 bases lying between them. The CDR3 DNA reads TGTGCCAGTAGTCCCCGGTCAGCGAGGAACACTGAAGCTTTCTTT. It is translated as CASSPRSARNTEAFF.

This chain uses TRBV2 with TRBJ2-7; tentative D call: TRBD2 (6 bases). The germline gives CDR1 SNHLY, CDR2 FYNNEI. Deletions cut 4 bases from V and 1 base from J, with 11 bases between. CDR3 length: 14 amino acids. CDR3 sequence reads: CASSVGTASYEQYF. CDR3 nucleotide sequence: TGTGCCAGCAGTGTTGGGACTGCTTCCTACGAGCAGTACTTC.

This clone was seen once. The CDR3 sequence: CASSVVGENTEAFF. The CDR3, as DNA: TGTGCCAGCAGCGTAGTAGGGGAGAACACTGAAGCTTTCTTT. The rearrangement links TRBV9 to TRBJ1-1; a possible D gene is TRBD1 (5 bases). V was trimmed by 0 bases and J by 1 base, leaving 7 bases between them. There are 14 residues in the CDR3. The germline V gene has CDR1 SGDLS and CDR2 YYNGEE.

This clone occurred once. The chain is built from TRBV30 and TRBJ1-5; 7 bases match TRBD1. After removal of 5 bases from V and 0 bases from J, the junction contained 4 bases not matched to a gene. CDR3 size: 14 residues. Germline V lookup: CDR1 GTSNPN, CDR2 SVGIG (reference sequence). For the CDR3, the DNA is TGTGCCTGGGCGGGACAGACTAGCAATCAGCCCCAGCATTTT. It specifies CAWAGQTSNQPQHF.

The CDR3 DNA reads as TGTGCCTGGAGACGACAGGGGGCCACAGATACGCAGTATTTT. Translation: CAWRRQGATDTQYF. The chain employs TRBV30 and TRBJ2-3; 10 bases agree with TRBD1. V gave up 3 bases and J gave up 2 bases; unmatched junction bases: 2. Looked up from germline, CDR1 is GTSNPN and CDR2 is SVGIG (reference sequence). The CDR3 extends over 14 amino acids.

V and J are TRBV5-6 and TRBJ2-3, with D possibly being TRBD2 (5 bases). Trimming pared 4 bases from V and 4 bases from J, leaving 16 bases between. Looked up from germline, CDR1 is SGHDT and CDR2 is YYEEEE. The CDR3 runs 15 residues. This CDR3 is CASSRWVGVADTQYF. The CDR3 DNA reads as TGTGCCAGCAGCCGATGGGTGGGAGTGGCAGATACGCAGTATTTT.

CDR3 residues: CASSAGQGFDEQYF. CDR3 coding DNA: TGTGCCAGCAGCGCGGGACAGGGTTTCGACGAGCAGTACTTC. This chain uses TRBV9 with TRBJ2-7; 9 bases line up with TRBD1. V lost 3 bases and J lost 5; bases outside the gene matches: 6. The CDR3 loop spans 14 amino acids. Germline CDR1 and CDR2: SGDLS and YYNGEE.

This clone was observed a few times. V is TRBV5-1 and J is TRBJ2-7; 8 nucleotides match TRBD1. The J segment lost 6 bases and the V segment lost 4 bases, leaving 9 bases of the junction unmatched. Germline V gene sequence: CDR1 SGHRS, CDR2 YFSETQ. CDR3 size: 14 residues. The CDR3: CASSTGTGSREQYF. The CDR3 DNA reads TGCGCCAGCAGCACCGGGACAGGATCACGCGAGCAGTACTTC.

The chain uses TRBV5-6 and TRBJ2-5, with TRBD1 identical over 8 bases. The CDR3 loop spans 15 amino acids. Germline lookup yields CDR1 SGHDT and CDR2 YYEEEE. With 5 bases clipped from V and 7 bases from J, the junction kept 13 bases outside the gene matches. In DNA form, the CDR3 reads TGTGCCAGCAGGACCAATCGAGGTGACAGGGGGACCCAGTACTTC. It specifies CASRTNRGDRGTQYF.

The chain joins TRBV6-5 to TRBJ2-7, with TRBD1 identical over 10 bases. Germline CDR1 is MNHEY and CDR2 is SVGAGI. The CDR3 runs to 15 residues. With V trimmed by 6 bases and J by 5 bases, 10 bases remained unmatched. CDR3 nucleotide sequence: TGTGCCAGCAGGGGCCCGGGACAGGGGATCGACGAGCAGTACTTC. It translates to CASRGPGQGIDEQYF.

The gene calls are TRBV30 and TRBJ1-1; perhaps TRBD1 as D (6 bases). Germline CDR1 reads GTSNPN; CDR2 reads SVGIG (reference sequence). The CDR3 runs 14 residues. V shed 0 bases and J shed 4 bases, with 12 bases lying between them. The CDR3 DNA sequence: TGTGCCTGGAGTGTAAAGGACAGAGCCACTGAAGCTTTCTTT. It yields the protein CAWSVKDRATEAFF.

The chain joins TRBV5-6 to TRBJ2-7, with TRBD2 as a possible D gene (5 bases). From germline, CDR1 is SGHDT and CDR2 YYEEEE. V lost 1 base, J lost 3 bases, and 14 bases lay in between. This CDR3 contains 15 residues. In DNA, the CDR3 is TGTGCCAGCAGCTTGATGGAGGCCTCCCGCTACGAGCAGTACTTC. This sequence encodes CASSLMEASRYEQYF.

This clone was picked up many times. J is TRBJ1-2 and V is TRBV11-2; the D is unclear. This CDR3 spans 13 amino acids. Trimming removed 5 bases at V and 4 bases at J, with 11 bases between. Germline CDR1 SGHAT, CDR2 FQNNGV. CDR3 coding DNA: TGTGCCAGCAGCCCTTCTTGGGGCTATGGCTACACCTTC. This codes for CASSPSWGYGYTF.